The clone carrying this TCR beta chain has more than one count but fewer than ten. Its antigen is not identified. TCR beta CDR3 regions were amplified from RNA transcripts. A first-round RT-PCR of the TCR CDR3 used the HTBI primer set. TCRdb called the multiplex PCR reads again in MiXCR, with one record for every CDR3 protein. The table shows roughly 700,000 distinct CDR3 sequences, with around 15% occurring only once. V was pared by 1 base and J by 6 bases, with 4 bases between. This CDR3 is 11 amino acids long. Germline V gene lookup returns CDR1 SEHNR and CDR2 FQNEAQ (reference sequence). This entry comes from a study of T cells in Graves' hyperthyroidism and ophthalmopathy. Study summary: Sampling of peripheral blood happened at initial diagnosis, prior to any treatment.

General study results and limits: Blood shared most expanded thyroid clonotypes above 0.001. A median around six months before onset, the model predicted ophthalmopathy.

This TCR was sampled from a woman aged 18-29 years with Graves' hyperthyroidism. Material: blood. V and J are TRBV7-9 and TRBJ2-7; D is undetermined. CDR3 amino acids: CASSLDGEQYF. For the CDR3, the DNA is TGTGCCAGCAGCTTAGATGGCGAGCAGTACTTC. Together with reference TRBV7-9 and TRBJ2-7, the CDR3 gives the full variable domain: DTGVSQNPRHKITKRGQNVTFRCDPISEHNRLYWYRQTLGQGPEFLTYFQNEAQLEKSRLLSDRFSAERPKGSFSTLEIQRTEQGDSAMYLCASSLDGEQYFGPGTRLTVT.